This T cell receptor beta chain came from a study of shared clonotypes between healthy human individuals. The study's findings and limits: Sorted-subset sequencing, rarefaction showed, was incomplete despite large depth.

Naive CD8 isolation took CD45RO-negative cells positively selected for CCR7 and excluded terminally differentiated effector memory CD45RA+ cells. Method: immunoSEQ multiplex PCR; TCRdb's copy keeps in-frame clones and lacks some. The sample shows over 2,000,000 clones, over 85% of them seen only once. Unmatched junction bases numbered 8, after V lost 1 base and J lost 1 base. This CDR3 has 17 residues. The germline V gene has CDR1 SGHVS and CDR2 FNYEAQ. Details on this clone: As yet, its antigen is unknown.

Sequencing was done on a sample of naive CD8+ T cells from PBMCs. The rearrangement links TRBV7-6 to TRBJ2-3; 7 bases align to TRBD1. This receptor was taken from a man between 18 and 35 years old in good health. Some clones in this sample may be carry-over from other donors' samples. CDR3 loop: CASSLGGRGRGTDTQYF. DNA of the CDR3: TGTGCCAGCAGCTTAGGAGGAAGGGGGCGCGGCACAGATACGCAGTATTTT.